This T cell receptor (beta chain) was obtained from a study of blood T cell repertoires in COVID-19. On the study more broadly: The United States, Italy and Spain were the sources of the acute and convalescent COVID-19 samples.

Repertoires were generated with immunoSEQ multiplex PCR, while TCRdb's copy carries only in-frame clones and drops some. The sample consists of 100,000 or so clones, roughly 79% of them appearing once. The CDR3 contains 15 residues. Germline V CDR1 and CDR2: MNHEY, SVGAGI. V trimming: 4 bases; J trimming: 2 bases; junction bases outside the gene matches: 1. The TCR was taken from a woman between 65 and 79 years old with acute or convalescent COVID-19. Sequences were obtained from peripheral blood. The genes are TRBV6-5 and TRBJ2-1; 11 bases map to TRBD1. Here the CDR3 reads CASSSGQGAYNEQFF. CDR3 DNA: TGTGCCAGCAGTTCGGGACAGGGGGCCTACAATGAGCAGTTCTTC.